What follows are 23 T cell receptor beta chains derived from one specimen sequenced in a study of blood T cell repertoires in COVID-19. Profiling relied on immunoSEQ multiplex PCR, and the TCRdb table lists in-frame clones only, not all of them. The table includes approximately 150,000 clones, 87% detected once. Specimen: peripheral blood. The receptor source for this set is a woman aged 55-75 years with active or convalescent COVID-19.

The chain is built from TRBV7-2 and TRBJ1-1; weak D call: TRBD1 (5 bases). Germline V lookup: CDR1 SGHTA, CDR2 FQGNSA. This CDR3 region has 13 residues. V gave up 6 bases and J gave up 1 base, with 9 bases separating them. In nucleotides, the CDR3 is TGTGCCAGCAGGAGACAGCAGAACACTGAAGCTTTCTTT. Residues: CASRRQQNTEAFF.

The gene calls are TRBV6-2 or TRBV6-3 and TRBJ1-5; 10 positions agree with TRBD1. Looked up from germline, CDR1 is MNHEY and CDR2 is SVGEGT. The CDR3 loop spans 13 amino acids. The J segment lost 6 bases and the V segment lost 6 bases, leaving 2 bases of the junction unmatched. CDR3 amino acids: CASSGQGVQPQHF. CDR3 bases: TGTGCCAGCAGCGGACAGGGGGTTCAGCCCCAGCATTTT.

The chain carries TRBV6-5 and TRBJ2-5, with D possibly TRBD2 on 6 matching bases. Trimming left V 6 bases short and J 4 bases short, with 18 bases between. The CDR3 spans 15 residues. CDR1 is MNHEY, CDR2 SVGAGI, per germline. The CDR3 reads CASRKDGTQGETQYF. The CDR3 nucleotides read TGTGCCAGCAGGAAGGACGGGACTCAAGGAGAGACCCAGTACTTC.

In this sample, this clone turned up a few times. The V gene is TRBV9, the J gene TRBJ2-6; no clear D. V lost 0 bases and J lost 4, with 5 bases in between. Germline values: CDR1 SGDLS, CDR2 YYNGEE. This CDR3 region has 14 residues. The CDR3 is CASSVDLGANVLTF. CDR3 bases: TGTGCCAGCAGCGTAGATCTAGGGGCCAACGTCCTGACTTTC.

This clone was seen only once. The V and J genes are TRBV27 and TRBJ1-1, with 9 nucleotides matching TRBD1. Germline CDR1 is MNHEY and CDR2 is SMNVEV (reference sequence). The trim removed 4 bases at V and 7 bases at J, leaving 4 bases unmatched. The CDR3 length is 13 residues. The CDR3 DNA reads TGTGCCAGCAGTTCCGGACAGGGGATTGAAGCTTTCTTT. As protein: CASSSGQGIEAFF.

This rearrangement joins TRBV19 to TRBJ1-5, with D possibly being TRBD1 (6 bases). Germline CDR1 is LNHDA and CDR2 is SQIVND (reference sequence). The V and J ends lost 5 bases and 6 bases respectively, with 14 bases between them. The CDR3 runs 14 residues. DNA for the CDR3: TGTGCCAGTAGTCAGGGGCAAGCAAGTCAGCCCCAGCATTTT. Protein: CASSQGQASQPQHF.

In its sample, this clone was seen once. The chain is built from TRBV5-4 and TRBJ1-2, with D maybe TRBD1 (5 bases). Trimming stripped 4 bases from V and 4 bases from J, with 14 bases between. CDR1 is SGHNT and CDR2 is YYREEE in the germline V gene (reference sequence). The CDR3 is made up of 14 amino acids. The CDR3 DNA follows: TGTGCCAGCAGCCCCGGTTCGGGGGGCTATGGCTACACCTTC. Translation gives CASSPGSGGYGYTF.

The chain employs TRBV6-5 and TRBJ1-1; unclear D gene. Looked up from germline, CDR1 is MNHEY and CDR2 is SVGAGI. CDR3 length: 13 residues. V was trimmed by 5 bases and J by 5 bases, leaving 12 bases between them. CDR3 DNA: TGTGCCAGCAGTCGGGAGATAGGGACTGAAGCTTTCTTT. This codes for CASSREIGTEAFF.

This clone was observed a single time. As DNA, the CDR3 is TGCGCCAGCAGCTTGGGCACAGAGTTCACTGAAGCTTTCTTT. Protein: CASSLGTEFTEAFF. The chain is built from TRBV5-1 and TRBJ1-1; D gene ambiguous. This CDR3 has 14 residues. Germline CDR1 reads SGHRS; CDR2 reads YFSETQ. The V end was cut by 0 bases, the J end by 4 bases, with 10 bases between.

The gene calls are TRBV7-9 and TRBJ2-4; D is possibly TRBD2 (5 bases). The V end lost 5 bases, the J end lost 2 bases, and 13 bases lay between the germline ends. Looked up from germline, CDR1 is SEHNR and CDR2 is FQNEAQ (reference sequence). CDR3 length equals 15 residues. The CDR3 DNA is TGTGCCAGCAGCACAGCCGGGGAGACCAAAAACATTCAGTACTTC. It codes for CASSTAGETKNIQYF.

CDR3 amino acids: CAWTSGAGQPQHF. DNA for the CDR3: TGTGCCTGGACATCGGGCGCGGGTCAGCCCCAGCATTTT. The chain has TRBV30 and TRBJ1-5; D is unresolved. V was shortened by 4 bases and J by 6 bases, with 13 bases between the two germline ends. The CDR3 runs to 13 residues. Germline CDR1 is GTSNPN and CDR2 is SVGIG (reference sequence).

CDR3 DNA: TGTGCCAGCAGTTACTGGGAGGATGAGCAGTTCTTC. Translating gives CASSYWEDEQFF. The V gene is TRBV6-2 or TRBV6-3, the J gene TRBJ2-1, with D possibly being TRBD2 (6 bases). The CDR3 has 12 amino acids. The ends were cut back, 1 base at V and 8 bases at J, with 6 bases in the middle. Germline V lookup: CDR1 MNHEY, CDR2 SVGEGT.

The V call is TRBV6-2 or TRBV6-3, the J call TRBJ2-5; TRBD2 matches 14 bases. Germline CDR1 and CDR2: MNHEY and SVGEGT. V gave up 6 bases and J gave up 2 bases; unmatched junction bases: 11. The CDR3 consists of 18 residues. The DNA for the CDR3 is TGTGCCAGCAGCCCGCATAGGGGACTAGCGGGGGAACAAGAGACCCAGTACTTC. Amino acid sequence: CASSPHRGLAGEQETQYF.

This clone was detected only once. The chain uses TRBV2 and TRBJ1-2; D is possibly TRBD1 (6 bases). The V end was cut by 7 bases, the J end by 0 bases, with 12 bases between. Looked up from germline, CDR1 is SNHLY and CDR2 is FYNNEI. This CDR3 spans 14 amino acids. The CDR3 nucleotides are TGTGCCAGCATAAGGGGGTTAGCTAACTATGGCTACACCTTC. It codes for CASIRGLANYGYTF.

The chain links TRBV11-2 to TRBJ2-2; 12 bases align to TRBD2. The CDR3 contains 18 residues. Trimming cost V 4 bases and J 2 bases; bases outside gene matches: 8. The germline V gene encodes CDR1 SGHAT and CDR2 FQNNGV. The CDR3 region has the DNA TGTGCCAGCAGCTCCATAACTAGCGGGGGGCACAACACCGGGGAGCTGTTTTTT. This translates into CASSSITSGGHNTGELFF.

This clone appeared a single time. The genes are TRBV20-1 and TRBJ2-1; 8 nucleotides match TRBD1. The CDR3 totals 15 residues. Germline trimming cut 3 bases from V and 1 base from J; bases unmatched to any gene: 5. Looked up from germline, CDR1 is DFQATT and CDR2 is SNEGSKA (reference sequence). This chain's CDR3 is CSASETGGSYNEQFF. CDR3 nucleotide sequence: TGCAGTGCTAGTGAAACAGGGGGTTCCTACAATGAGCAGTTCTTC.

V gene TRBV4-1 combines with J gene TRBJ2-1, with a tentative D call TRBD2 (5 bases). Trimming cost V 0 bases and J 8 bases, with 14 bases left between them. The length of the CDR3 is 15 residues. The germline CDR1 and CDR2 sequences are MGHRA and YSYEKL. This CDR3 reads CASSQDGGQLDEQFF. CDR3 bases: TGCGCCAGCAGCCAAGATGGAGGTCAGCTCGATGAGCAGTTCTTC.

The chain has TRBV9 and TRBJ2-2; D gene ambiguous. Germline values: CDR1 SGDLS, CDR2 YYNGEE. Trimming took off 3 bases at V and 1 base at J, with 7 bases between the two ends. The CDR3 has 14 amino acids. CDR3 loop: CASSGDLNTGELFF. CDR3 nucleotides: TGTGCCAGCAGCGGCGACTTGAACACCGGGGAGCTGTTTTTT.

V is TRBV7-8 and J is TRBJ1-5; a possible D gene is TRBD1 (5 bases). Per the germline V gene, CDR1 is SGHVS and CDR2 is FQNEAQ. The CDR3 has 13 amino acids. Trimming took 3 bases from V and 5 from J, leaving 8 bases between them. The CDR3 DNA sequence: TGTGCCAGCAGCTTCCCGGGGGATCAGCCCCAGCATTTT. Translated: CASSFPGDQPQHF. The variable domain in full, completed from reference TRBV7-8 and TRBJ1-5, reads GAGVSQSPRYKVAKRGQDVALRCDPISGHVSLFWYQQALGQGPEFLTYFQNEAQLDKSGLPSDRFFAERPEGSVSTLKIQRTQQEDSAVYLCASSFPGDQPQHFGDGTRLSIL.

CDR3 sequence: CASSETVSGGYTF. CDR3 sequence (DNA): TGTGCCAGCAGTGAGACAGTCTCTGGTGGCTACACCTTC. The chain couples TRBV2 to TRBJ1-2; possible D gene TRBD1, 5 bases. This CDR3 region has 13 residues. Germline V lookup: CDR1 SNHLY, CDR2 FYNNEI. The V and J ends lost 3 bases and 7 bases respectively, with 12 bases between them.

The V gene is TRBV10-3, the J gene TRBJ2-3; D may be TRBD1 (6 bases). CDR1 is ENHRY and CDR2 is SYGVKD in the germline V gene. This CDR3 region has 14 residues. V lost 6 bases and J lost 1, with 11 bases in between. The CDR3 reads CAISPEGGTDTQYF. The CDR3 DNA is TGTGCCATCAGCCCCGAGGGGGGCACAGATACGCAGTATTTT.

The V call is TRBV9, the J call TRBJ1-2, with D possibly matching TRBD1 (6 bases). Germline values: CDR1 SGDLS, CDR2 YYNGEE. Trimming removed 1 base from V and 3 bases from J, with 13 bases in between. The length of the CDR3 is 15 residues. The CDR3 DNA is TGTGCCAGCAGCGTATCGGACAGCTTCGACTATGGCTACACCTTC. Protein sequence: CASSVSDSFDYGYTF. Full variable domain (remainder filled in from reference TRBV9 and TRBJ1-2): DSGVTQTPKHLITATGQRVTLRCSPRSGDLSVYWYQQSLDQGLQFLIQYYNGEERAKGNILERFSAQQFPDLHSELNLSSLELGDSALYFCASSVSDSFDYGYTFGSGTRLTVV.

This chain uses TRBV12-3 or TRBV12-4 with TRBJ2-7; no reliable D call. V lost 7 bases and J lost 3, with 10 bases in between. This CDR3 spans 12 amino acids. CDR3 nucleotides: TGTGCCAGCACCCTCATCGGCTACGAGCAGTACTTC. This gives the protein CASTLIGYEQYF.